The rows below give T cell receptor beta chains drawn from one sample of a study of T cell responses to AZD1222 COVID-19 vaccine. The assay was immunoSEQ multiplex PCR, and TCRdb's table has in-frame clones only and misses some. The data show approximately 77,000 clones, 80% to 95% seen once. The sequenced sample was peripheral blood, obtained 28 days after the second AZD1222 dose. Every receptor here comes from an adult who received the AZD1222 COVID-19 vaccine. The CDR3 runs from the conserved cysteine through the conserved F or W. The order of the fields is clone size, D gene, J gene, V gene, CDR3 protein, CDR3 DNA. A D gene is named only where the DNA matches it firmly. Clone size is given for some rows only: seen once, a few or many times, or a class if the clone is expanded.

once,TRBD1,TRBJ2-1,TRBV25-1,CASSGTGGINEQFF,TGTGCCAGCTCCGGGACAGGGGGGATCAATGAGCAGTTCTTC
.,.,TRBJ2-7,TRBV7-8,CASSFGPLGREQYF,TGTGCCAGCAGCTTCGGGCCCCTGGGACGGGAGCAGTACTTC
.,TRBD2,TRBJ2-7,TRBV10-3,CAISDGTSGKGYEQYF,TGTGCCATCAGCGACGGGACTAGCGGGAAGGGTTACGAGCAGTACTTC
.,TRBD1,TRBJ1-2,TRBV6-5,CASSYPGTGNYGYTF,TGTGCCAGCAGTTACCCCGGGACAGGGAACTATGGCTACACCTTC
.,TRBD1,TRBJ1-2,TRBV5-1,CASSLASGGAAGYTF,TGCGCCAGCAGCTTGGCGTCAGGGGGAGCGGCGGGCTACACCTTC
.,.,TRBJ1-4,TRBV6-1,CASSEEGVATNEKLFF,TGTGCCAGCAGTGAAGAGGGGGTTGCAACTAATGAAAAACTGTTTTTT
.,.,TRBJ1-3,TRBV6-6,CASSYPQYSGNTIYF,TGTGCCAGCAGTTACCCCCAGTACTCTGGAAACACCATATATTTT
once,.,TRBJ2-5,TRBV28,CASSLRGEETQYF,TGTGCCAGCAGCCTCCGAGGGGAAGAGACCCAGTACTTC
once,TRBD2,TRBJ2-7,TRBV4-3,CASSLRAGGSYEQYF,TGCGCCAGCAGCCTACGAGCGGGGGGCTCCTACGAGCAGTACTTC
.,TRBD2,TRBJ2-6,TRBV4-1,CASSQGLAGRSGANVLTF,TGCGCCAGCAGCCAAGGGCTAGCGGGACGATCTGGGGCCAACGTCCTGACTTTC
once,.,TRBJ1-4,TRBV7-2,CASSKGGGSGYEKLFF,TGTGCCAGCAGTAAAGGGGGGGGCTCGGGTTATGAAAAACTGTTTTTT
once,TRBD2,TRBJ2-3,TRBV7-9,CASVPPEATSGKLDTQYF,TGTGCCAGCGTTCCACCCGAGGCGACTAGCGGGAAATTAGATACGCAGTATTTT
.,.,TRBJ1-4,TRBV18,CASSPDRPLDNEKLFF,TGTGCCAGCTCACCAGACCGACCGTTGGATAATGAAAAACTGTTTTTT
.,.,TRBJ2-7,TRBV6-4,CARGHLSESYEQYF,TGTGCCAGAGGGCACCTGAGTGAGTCCTACGAGCAGTACTTC
.,.,TRBJ1-1,TRBV9,CASSGGIWNTEAFF,TGTGCCAGCAGCGGGGGTATATGGAACACTGAAGCTTTCTTT
.,TRBD1,TRBJ1-3,TRBV9,CASSAHRGPGNTIYF,TGTGCCAGCAGCGCGCACAGGGGCCCTGGAAACACCATATATTTT
.,TRBD1,TRBJ1-4,TRBV7-6,CASSLGTGPNEKLFF,TGTGCCAGCAGCTTGGGGACAGGTCCTAATGAAAAACTGTTTTTT
.,TRBD2,TRBJ2-1,TRBV11-2,CASSPSLGRSSGTYNEQFF,TGTGCCAGCAGCCCCAGTCTGGGTCGGTCTAGCGGGACCTACAATGAGCAGTTCTTC
.,.,TRBJ1-1,TRBV5-1,CASSPGGEFEAFF,TGCGCCAGCAGCCCGGGAGGGGAATTTGAAGCTTTCTTT
.,.,TRBJ1-1,TRBV6-5,CASRGVLKTEAFF,TGTGCCAGCAGGGGCGTACTGAAGACTGAAGCTTTCTTT
.,.,TRBJ2-7,TRBV27,CASSPGHSYEQYF,TGTGCCAGCAGTCCGGGGCATTCCTACGAGCAGTACTTC
.,TRBD1,TRBJ2-7,TRBV10-3,CAISESRDRGFYEQYF,TGTGCCATCAGTGAGTCGAGGGACAGGGGTTTCTACGAGCAGTACTTC
.,.,TRBJ1-4,TRBV7-9,CASSLSGGFEKLFF,TGTGCCAGCAGCCTATCGGGGGGTTTCGAAAAACTGTTTTTT
once,TRBD2,TRBJ2-7,TRBV27,CASSLRAGEEYF,TGTGCCAGCAGTTTACGGGCGGGAGAGGAGTACTTC
.,TRBD1,TRBJ1-3,TRBV4-3,CASSRTGGNTIYF,TGCGCCAGCAGCAGGACAGGAGGAAACACCATATATTTT
.,TRBD2,TRBJ2-2,TRBV19,CASRLGLAGDVGELFF,TGTGCCAGTAGATTGGGACTAGCGGGAGACGTCGGGGAGCTGTTTTTT
.,.,TRBJ2-4,TRBV11-3,CASSPGVDKNIQYF,TGTGCCAGCAGCCCAGGGGTGGACAAAAACATTCAGTACTTC
.,TRBD2,TRBJ2-3,TRBV4-1,CASSLGLAGTDTQYF,TGCGCCAGCAGCCTCGGACTAGCGGGCACAGATACGCAGTATTTT
.,.,TRBJ2-7,TRBV5-5,CASSGGLGFYEQYF,TGTGCCAGCAGCGGGGGACTGGGGTTCTACGAGCAGTACTTC
once,TRBD1,TRBJ1-2,TRBV27,CASSADRGNYGYTF,TGTGCCAGCAGTGCCGACAGGGGCAACTATGGCTACACCTTC
.,.,TRBJ1-5,TRBV20-1,CSAQIEPQHF,TGCAGTGCGCAAATAGAGCCCCAGCATTTT
.,TRBD1,TRBJ2-7,TRBV2,CASTRDRSYEQYF,TGTGCCAGCACCCGGGACAGAAGCTACGAGCAGTACTTC
.,.,TRBJ2-7,TRBV4-1,CASSPTTGNLYEQYF,TGCGCCAGCAGCCCAACAACAGGGAATCTCTACGAGCAGTACTTC
.,.,TRBJ2-1,TRBV19,CASSPPGRAYNEQFF,TGTGCCAGTAGTCCACCGGGACGGGCCTACAATGAGCAGTTCTTC
.,.,TRBJ2-2,TRBV28,CASTVPRRAGELFF,TGTGCCAGCACCGTACCCCGCAGGGCAGGGGAGCTGTTTTTT
.,TRBD2,TRBJ2-3,TRBV10-1,CASRAGTSLDTQYF,TGCGCCAGCAGAGCCGGGACTAGCCTAGATACGCAGTATTTT
.,.,TRBJ1-2,TRBV19,CASWGVGGYTF,TGTGCCAGTTGGGGTGTCGGAGGCTACACCTTC
.,.,TRBJ1-5,TRBV11-3,CASSLDPSNQPQHF,TGTGCCAGCAGCTTAGATCCGAGCAATCAGCCCCAGCATTTT
.,.,TRBJ2-5,TRBV14,CASSPRLARFGETQYF,TGTGCCAGCAGCCCCCGACTCGCCCGGTTTGGAGAGACCCAGTACTTC
.,TRBD1,TRBJ1-5,TRBV28,CASSLPGTGVGGPQHF,TGTGCCAGCAGTCTACCCGGGACAGGGGTTGGGGGGCCCCAGCATTTT
.,.,TRBJ2-5,TRBV6-5,CASSYSVEETQYF,TGTGCCAGCAGTTACTCGGTAGAAGAGACCCAGTACTTC
.,TRBD2,TRBJ2-1,TRBV9,CASSVSGGPQNEQFF,TGTGCCAGCAGCGTATCGGGAGGGCCGCAGAATGAGCAGTTCTTC